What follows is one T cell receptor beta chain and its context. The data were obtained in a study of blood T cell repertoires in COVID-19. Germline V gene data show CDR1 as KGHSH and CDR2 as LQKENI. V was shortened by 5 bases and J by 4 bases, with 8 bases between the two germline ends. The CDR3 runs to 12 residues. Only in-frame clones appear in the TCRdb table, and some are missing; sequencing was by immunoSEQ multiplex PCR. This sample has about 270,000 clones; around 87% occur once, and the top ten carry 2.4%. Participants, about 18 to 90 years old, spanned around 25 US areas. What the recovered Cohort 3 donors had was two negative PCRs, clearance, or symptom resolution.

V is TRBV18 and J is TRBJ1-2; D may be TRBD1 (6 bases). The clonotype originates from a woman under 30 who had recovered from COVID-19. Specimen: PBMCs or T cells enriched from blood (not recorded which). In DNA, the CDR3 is TGTGCCAGCTCAGGACAGCTCTATGGCTACACCTTC. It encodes CASSGQLYGYTF.